Shown below are 8 T cell receptor beta chains from a single sample sequenced in a study of CD8 T cells in Susac syndrome. After extraction with the RNeasy kit, roughly 0.45 to 1 ug of the RNA was reverse transcribed using random hexamers. TCRdb re-derived calls from the immunoSEQ multiplex PCR reads in MiXCR, one entry per CDR3 protein. This table has roughly 200,000 distinct CDR3 sequences, about 95% appearing once. The sequencing input was CD4+ T cells from PBMCs. The receptors come from a human donor in good health.

The V call is TRBV3-1, the J call TRBJ2-7; D call uncertain. CDR1 is LGHDT, CDR2 YNNKEL, per germline (reference sequence). Trimming pared 3 bases from V and 5 bases from J, leaving 11 bases between. The CDR3 is 13 residues long. CDR3 DNA: TGTGCCAGCAGCCAGGCAGTCCGCGACGAGCAGTACTTC. As protein: CASSQAVRDEQYF.

The chain links TRBV11-2 to TRBJ2-1, with D hard to call. The ends were cut back, 9 bases at V and 10 bases at J, with 10 bases in the middle. The CDR3 extends over 10 amino acids. Germline V gives CDR1 SGHAT, CDR2 FQNNGV. CDR3 coding DNA: TGTGCCAGTTCGGGCAGGGAGCAGTTCTTC. This codes for CASSGREQFF.

The chain joins TRBV27 to TRBJ2-7; 7 bases are shared with TRBD2. V dropped 5 bases and J dropped 2; count of bases not matched to a gene: 12. CDR3 length: 16 residues. Germline CDR1 is MNHEY and CDR2 is SMNVEV (reference sequence). The CDR3 region is CASSPLLPGGPYEQYV. In DNA form, the CDR3 reads TGTGCCAGCAGTCCTCTCCTCCCGGGAGGCCCCTACGAGCAGTACGTC.

V is TRBV20-1 and J is TRBJ2-7; the match to TRBD1 covers 7 bases. The germline CDR1 and CDR2 sequences are DFQATT and SNEGSKA (reference sequence). The CDR3 runs 13 residues. J lost 3 bases, V lost 5 bases, and 7 bases had no gene match. The CDR3 nucleotides read TGCAGTGCTGGTCCTACAGGGGACTACGAGCAGTACGTC. Its translation is CSAGPTGDYEQYV.

The CDR3 DNA reads as TGTGCCAGCAGCCAAGTCCCGGTCGTTGGCTACACCTTC. It is translated as CASSQVPVVGYTF. The chain is built from TRBV3-1 and TRBJ1-2; the D is unclear. CDR1 LGHDT and CDR2 YNNKEL come from the germline V gene (reference sequence). V gave up 1 base and J gave up 7 bases, with 10 bases separating them. The CDR3 is 13 residues long.

The chain couples TRBV3-1 to TRBJ2-5; weak D call: TRBD2 (6 bases). Trimming took 1 base from V and 5 from J, leaving 11 bases between them. CDR1 is LGHDT, CDR2 YNNKEL, per germline (reference sequence). This CDR3 contains 14 residues. CDR3 region: CASSQVGTPETQYF. DNA for the CDR3: TGTGCCAGCAGCCAAGTCGGGACTCCGGAGACCCAGTACTTC.

This chain uses TRBV19 with TRBJ2-6; D is ambiguous. The V end lost 4 bases, the J end lost 3 bases, and 10 bases lay between the germline ends. CDR1 and CDR2 (germline): LNHDA, SQIVND (reference sequence). This CDR3 is built from 15 residues. The CDR3 DNA follows: TGTGCCAGTAGTAGGGCAGGCGGTGGGGCCAACGTCCTGACTTTC. Translated: CASSRAGGGANVLTF. Full variable domain (outside the CDR3, taken from reference TRBV19 and TRBJ2-6): DGGITQSPKYLFRKEGQNVTLSCEQNLNHDAMYWYRQDPGQGLRLIYYSQIVNDFQKGDIAEGYSVSREKKESFPLTVTSAQKNPTAFYLCASSRAGGGANVLTFGAGSRLTVL.

The rearrangement uses TRBV20-1 and TRBJ2-1; 10 bases map to TRBD2. The CDR3 contains 15 residues. Germline V gene sequence: CDR1 DFQATT, CDR2 SNEGSKA (reference sequence). Trimming at V came to 4 bases and at J to 7 bases, leaving 10 bases not matched to a gene. The CDR3, as DNA: TGCAGTGCTAAATTCGGGCTAGCGGGAGTAAATGAGCAGTTCTTC. Amino acid sequence: CSAKFGLAGVNEQFF.